The 8 T cell receptor beta chains below come from one sample, sequenced in a study of T-cell memory formation after mild COVID-19. TCRdb re-analysed the 5' RACE reads in MiXCR, keeping a single row per CDR3 protein. The table has approximately 240,000 distinct CDR3 sequences, around 15% seen once. The sequencing sample was made of PBMCs or a T cell subset sorted from them (not recorded which). Source of these receptors: a man younger than 35 who had mild COVID-19 (a few samples of this study predate the infection). Cell type and time point are not known.

This clonotype was seen more than once but under ten times. This chain uses TRBV27 with TRBJ2-7, with a possible D match to TRBD1 (6 bases). The germline CDR1 and CDR2 sequences are MNHEY and SMNVEV (reference sequence). The germline V and J ends were trimmed by 1 base and 6 bases, with 10 bases remaining between them. This CDR3 comprises 13 residues. The CDR3 bases are TGTGCCAGCAGTTTATTGGCAGGGGCCGAGCAGTACGTC. It is translated as CASSLLAGAEQYV.

This clonotype has more than one count but fewer than ten. This sequence joins TRBV5-1 and TRBJ2-7; D is uncertain. The CDR3 sequence is 16 residues long. Trimming pared 0 bases from V and 5 bases from J, leaving 18 bases between. Germline V lookup: CDR1 SGHRS, CDR2 YFSETQ. CDR3 residues: CASSLGSPGWSHEQYF. CDR3 nucleotides: TGCGCCAGCAGCTTGGGGTCTCCGGGTTGGTCCCACGAGCAGTACTTC.

The genes are TRBV6-2 or TRBV6-3 and TRBJ2-7; no firm D call. The V gene lost 7 bases and the J gene lost 0 bases, with 13 bases spanning the gap. Germline values: CDR1 MNHEY, CDR2 SVGEGT. This CDR3 has 14 amino acids. The CDR3 DNA reads TGTGCCAGCACCCACCTTCGAAGCTCCTACGAGCAGTACTTC. Translating gives CASTHLRSSYEQYF.

This chain uses TRBV7-6 with TRBJ2-2, with D maybe TRBD2 (7 bases). CDR1 is SGHVS, CDR2 FNYEAQ, per germline. The CDR3 covers 18 residues. V was shortened by 10 bases and J by 3 bases, with 27 bases between the two germline ends. CDR3 in amino acids: CATKQPLSGGDYTGELFF. The CDR3 nucleotides read TGTGCCACCAAGCAGCCCCTTTCGGGGGGCGATTACACCGGGGAGCTGTTTTTT. Variable domain in full (rest from reference TRBV7-6 and TRBJ2-2): GAGVSQSPRYKVTKRGQDVALRCDPISGHVSLYWYRQALGQGPEFLTYFNYEAQQDKSGLPNDRFSAERPEGSISTLTIQRTEQRDSAMYRCATKQPLSGGDYTGELFFGEGSRLTVL.

This chain uses TRBV6-2 or TRBV6-3 with TRBJ1-2; no clear D gene. With 0 bases removed from V and 8 bases from J, the gap between germline ends came to 10 bases. Germline V gene lookup returns CDR1 MNHEY and CDR2 SVGEGT. This CDR3 region has 13 residues. The CDR3 region is CASSYSQEVGYTF. DNA for the CDR3: TGTGCCAGCAGTTACTCCCAGGAGGTCGGCTACACCTTC.

V gene TRBV6-6 combines with J gene TRBJ2-7; D unclear. This CDR3 contains 15 residues. V was shortened by 7 bases and J by 0 bases, with 16 bases between the two germline ends. Germline loops: CDR1 MNHNY, CDR2 SVGAGI (reference sequence). The CDR3 region is CASTLSVGSSYEQYF. The CDR3 nucleotides read TGTGCCAGCACCTTGAGCGTTGGAAGCTCCTACGAGCAGTACTTC.

V gene TRBV6-5 combines with J gene TRBJ2-6; 8 nucleotides line up with TRBD1. The CDR3 runs to 18 residues. The V gene's germline CDR1 is MNHEY and CDR2 SVGAGI. The V segment lost 0 bases and the J segment 2 bases; nucleotides outside the gene matches: 6. CDR3 coding DNA: TGTGCCAGCAGTTACTCTGGGCAGGGGGCACCTGGGGCCAACGTCCTGACTTTC. Its protein is CASSYSGQGAPGANVLTF.

The rearrangement uses TRBV20-1 and TRBJ1-2, with D possibly TRBD1 on 5 matching bases. CDR3 length: 12 amino acids. Trimming shortened V by 5 bases and J by 2 bases, and 9 bases separated the two germline ends. Germline CDR1 is DFQATT and CDR2 is SNEGSKA (reference sequence). The CDR3 is CSAGRDNYGYTF. DNA for the CDR3: TGCAGTGCTGGCCGGGACAACTATGGCTACACCTTC.